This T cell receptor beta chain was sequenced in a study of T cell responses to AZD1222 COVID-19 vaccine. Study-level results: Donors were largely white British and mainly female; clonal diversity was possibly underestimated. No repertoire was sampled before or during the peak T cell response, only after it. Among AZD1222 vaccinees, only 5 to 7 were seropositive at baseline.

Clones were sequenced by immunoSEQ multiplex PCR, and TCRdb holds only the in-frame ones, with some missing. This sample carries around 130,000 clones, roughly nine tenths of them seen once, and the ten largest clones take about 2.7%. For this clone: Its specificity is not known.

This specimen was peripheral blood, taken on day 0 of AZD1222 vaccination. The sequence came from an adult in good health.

As DNA, the CDR3 is TGTGCCAGCAGATCTCAGGGGGCGCGGGGCTACACCTTC. Its protein product is CASRSQGARGYTF. The genes are TRBV6-5 and TRBJ1-2, with 8 bases fitting TRBD1. V trimming: 6 bases; J trimming: 8 bases; junction bases outside the gene matches: 8. This CDR3 has 13 residues. In germline, CDR1 is MNHEY, CDR2 SVGAGI.